This T cell receptor (beta chain) stems from a study of shared clonotypes between healthy human individuals. Germline V CDR1 and CDR2: SGHRS, YFSETQ. With 5 bases removed from V and 0 bases from J, the gap between germline ends came to 12 bases. The CDR3 loop spans 15 amino acids. A word on this clone: Its antigen is undetermined.

Findings and limits, study-wide: Naive subsets tended to show greater estimated richness than memory subsets.

CD45RO+ cells and CCR7-negative CD45RA+ TemRA cells were combined as CD8 memory. In the original workflow: With immunoSEQ giving junction-only sequences and no quality scores, filtering differed. Some clones are missing from TCRdb's copy, which holds only in-frame ones; the method was immunoSEQ multiplex PCR. V and J calls and clone size are given by that table; D and trimming were obtained from the DNA. Here the sample spans under 85,000 clones, around 57% being singletons. The chain joins TRBV5-1 to TRBJ2-1, with D uncertain. The TCR was taken from a man aged 25-40 years in good health. The specimen was memory CD8+ T cells sorted from blood. As for subset: CD45RO+ cells pooled with CCR7-negative TemRA cells. The CDR3 region is CASSLAESSYNEQFF. The DNA of the CDR3 is TGCGCCAGCAGTCTCGCGGAGAGCTCCTACAATGAGCAGTTCTTC.